This T cell receptor beta chain was captured in a study of cytomegalovirus exposure and HLA in healthy donors. This CDR3 comprises 16 residues. Germline loops: CDR1 SGHDN, CDR2 FVKESK. Trimming removed 0 bases at V and 3 bases at J, with 14 bases between. Researchers ran the PCR with 60 Vbeta and 13 Jbeta primers. The assay was immunoSEQ multiplex PCR, and TCRdb's table has in-frame clones only and misses some. The sample lists around 130,000 clones, under 90% occurring once. This TCR was recovered from a woman between 40 and 55 years old in good health and CMV-seronegative. This sequence joins TRBV14 and TRBJ1-2; D possibly corresponds to TRBD1 (6 bases). Sample: PBMCs. This chain's CDR3 is CASSQEIQGPDYGYTF. In nucleotides, the CDR3 is TGTGCCAGCAGCCAAGAAATTCAGGGGCCGGACTATGGCTACACCTTC.